This T cell receptor beta chain emerged from a study of shared clonotypes between healthy human individuals. Each sample came from a Caucasian adult donor living in Nashville, Tennessee. CD45RA+ naive and CD45RA-negative memory subsets were separated from CD4+ cells. Germline CDR1 is GTSNPN and CDR2 is SVGIG (reference sequence). V trimming: 3 bases; J trimming: 6 bases; junction bases outside the gene matches: 12. CDR3 length: 16 residues. The assay was carried out at the deep level. Sequenced by immunoSEQ multiplex PCR; TCRdb stores in-frame clones only, minus some. The table has about 2.4 million clones, approximately 92% seen once.

This chain uses TRBV30 with TRBJ1-5, with 9 bases aligning to TRBD1. Sample: naive CD4+ T cells sorted from blood. Subset: CD45RA+ positively selected. The receptor was derived from a man between 18 and 29 years old in good health. CDR3 sequence (DNA): TGTGCCTGGAGGATGGGTGGAGACAGGGGGATTCAGCCCCAGCATTTT. Residues: CAWRMGGDRGIQPQHF.